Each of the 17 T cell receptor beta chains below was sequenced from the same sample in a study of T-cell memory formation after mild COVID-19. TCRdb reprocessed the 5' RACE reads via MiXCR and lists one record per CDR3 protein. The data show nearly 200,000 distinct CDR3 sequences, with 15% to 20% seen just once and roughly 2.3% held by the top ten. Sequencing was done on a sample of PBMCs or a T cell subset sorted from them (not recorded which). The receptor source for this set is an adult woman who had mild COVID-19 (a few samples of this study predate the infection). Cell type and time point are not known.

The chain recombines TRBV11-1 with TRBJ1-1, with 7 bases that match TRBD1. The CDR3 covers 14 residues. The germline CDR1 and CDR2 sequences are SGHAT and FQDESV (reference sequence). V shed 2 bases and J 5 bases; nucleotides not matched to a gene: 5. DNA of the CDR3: TGTGCCAGCAGCTTACACCAGGGGGGAACTGAAGCTTTCTTT. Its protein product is CASSLHQGGTEAFF.

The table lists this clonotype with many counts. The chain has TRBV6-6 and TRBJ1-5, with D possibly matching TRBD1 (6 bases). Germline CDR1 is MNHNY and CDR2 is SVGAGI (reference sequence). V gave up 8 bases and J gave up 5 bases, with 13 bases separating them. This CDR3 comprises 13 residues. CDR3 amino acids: CASDPTGHQPQHF. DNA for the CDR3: TGTGCCAGCGACCCAACAGGGCATCAGCCCCAGCATTTT.

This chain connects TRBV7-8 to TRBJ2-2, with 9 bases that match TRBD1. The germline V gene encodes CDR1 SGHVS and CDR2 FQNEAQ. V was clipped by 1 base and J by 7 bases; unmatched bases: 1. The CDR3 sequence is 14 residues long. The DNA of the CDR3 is TGTGCCAGCAGCTTAGGGACAGGGGACGGGGAGCTGTTTTTT. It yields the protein CASSLGTGDGELFF.

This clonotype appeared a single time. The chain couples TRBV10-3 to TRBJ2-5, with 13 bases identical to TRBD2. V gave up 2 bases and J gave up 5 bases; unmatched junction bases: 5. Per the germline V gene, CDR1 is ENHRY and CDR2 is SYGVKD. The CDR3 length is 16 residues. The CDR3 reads CAISEPTSGGRETQYF. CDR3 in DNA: TGTGCCATCAGTGAGCCGACTAGCGGGGGGAGGGAGACCCAGTACTTC.

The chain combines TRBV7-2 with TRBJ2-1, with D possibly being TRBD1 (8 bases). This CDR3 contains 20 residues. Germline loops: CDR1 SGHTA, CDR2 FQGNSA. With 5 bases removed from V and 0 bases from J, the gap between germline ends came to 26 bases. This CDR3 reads CASSVGTGGPGLVSYNEQFF. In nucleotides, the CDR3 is TGTGCCAGCAGCGTAGGGACAGGAGGGCCAGGACTAGTCTCCTACAATGAGCAGTTCTTC.

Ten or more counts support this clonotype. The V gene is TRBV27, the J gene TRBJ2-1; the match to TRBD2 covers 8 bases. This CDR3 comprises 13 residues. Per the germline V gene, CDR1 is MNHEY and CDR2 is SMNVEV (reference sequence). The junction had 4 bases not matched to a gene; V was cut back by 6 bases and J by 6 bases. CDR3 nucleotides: TGTGCCAGCAGGCGGACTAGCCGCAATGAGCAGTTCTTC. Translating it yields CASRRTSRNEQFF.

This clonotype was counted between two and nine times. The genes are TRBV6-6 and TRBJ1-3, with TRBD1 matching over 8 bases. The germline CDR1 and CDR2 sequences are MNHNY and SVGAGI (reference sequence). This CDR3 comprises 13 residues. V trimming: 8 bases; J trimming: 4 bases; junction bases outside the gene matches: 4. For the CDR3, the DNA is TGTGCCAGCTGCAGGGGGCAGGGAAACACCATATATTTT. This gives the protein CASCRGQGNTIYF.

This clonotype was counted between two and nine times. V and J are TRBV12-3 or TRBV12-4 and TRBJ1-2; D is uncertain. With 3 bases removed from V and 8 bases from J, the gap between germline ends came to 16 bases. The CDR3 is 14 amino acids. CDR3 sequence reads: CASSFGVPGSGYTF. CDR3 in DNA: TGTGCCAGCAGTTTCGGTGTCCCGGGGAGCGGCTACACCTTC.

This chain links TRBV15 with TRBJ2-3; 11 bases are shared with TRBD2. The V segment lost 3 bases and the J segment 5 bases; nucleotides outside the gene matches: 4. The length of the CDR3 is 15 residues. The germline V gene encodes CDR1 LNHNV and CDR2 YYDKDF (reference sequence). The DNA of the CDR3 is TGTGCCACCAGCAGGACTAGCGGGACATTAGATACGCAGTATTTT. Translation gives CATSRTSGTLDTQYF.

CDR3 bases: TGCGCCAGCAGCCCCGGGACAGTAAGAGATGAGCAGTTCTTC. Translated: CASSPGTVRDEQFF. This sequence joins TRBV10-1 and TRBJ2-1; 7 bases are a match to TRBD1. J lost 8 bases, V lost 6 bases, and 10 bases had no gene match. Germline CDR1 WNHNN, CDR2 SYGVQD (reference sequence). The CDR3 length is 14 residues.

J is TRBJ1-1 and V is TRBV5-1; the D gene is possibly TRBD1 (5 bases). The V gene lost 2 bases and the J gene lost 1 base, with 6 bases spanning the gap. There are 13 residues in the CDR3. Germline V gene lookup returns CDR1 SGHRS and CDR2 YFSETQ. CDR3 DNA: TGCGCCAGCAGCTTTACAGGGAACACTGAAGCTTTCTTT. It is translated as CASSFTGNTEAFF.

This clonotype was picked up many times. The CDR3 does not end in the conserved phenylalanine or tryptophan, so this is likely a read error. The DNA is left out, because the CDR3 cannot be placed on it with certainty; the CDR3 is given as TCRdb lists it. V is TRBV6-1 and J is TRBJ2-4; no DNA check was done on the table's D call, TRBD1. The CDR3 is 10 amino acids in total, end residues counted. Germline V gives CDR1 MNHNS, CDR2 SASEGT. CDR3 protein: CASSRDRVKV.

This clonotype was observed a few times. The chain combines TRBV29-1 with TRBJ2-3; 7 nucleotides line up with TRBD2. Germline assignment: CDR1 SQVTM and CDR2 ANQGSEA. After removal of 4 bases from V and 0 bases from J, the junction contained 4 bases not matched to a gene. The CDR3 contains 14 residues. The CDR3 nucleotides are TGCAGCGTTGCCAGCGGGGCTAGCACAGATACGCAGTATTTT. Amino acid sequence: CSVASGASTDTQYF.

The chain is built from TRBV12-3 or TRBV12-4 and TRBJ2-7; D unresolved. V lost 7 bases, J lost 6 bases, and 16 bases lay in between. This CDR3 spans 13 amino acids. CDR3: CASKILGLPEQYF. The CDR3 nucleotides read TGTGCCAGCAAAATTCTAGGCCTGCCCGAGCAGTACTTC.

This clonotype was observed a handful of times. The CDR3 loop reads CATLDGAGDTQYF. The CDR3 DNA reads as TGTGCCACCCTCGACGGGGCTGGGGATACGCAGTATTTT. The V gene is TRBV10-3, the J gene TRBJ2-3; the D gene could be TRBD1 or TRBD2 (5 bases each). V lost 10 bases to trimming and J lost 6 bases, with 17 bases between them. The CDR3 runs to 13 residues. Germline lookup yields CDR1 ENHRY and CDR2 SYGVKD.

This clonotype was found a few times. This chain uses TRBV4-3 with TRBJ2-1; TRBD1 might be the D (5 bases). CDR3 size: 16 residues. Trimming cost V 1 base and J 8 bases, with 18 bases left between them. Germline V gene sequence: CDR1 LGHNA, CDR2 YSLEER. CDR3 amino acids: CASSQAPIGRVDEQFF. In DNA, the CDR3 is TGCGCCAGCAGCCAAGCCCCTATTGGCAGGGTGGATGAGCAGTTCTTC.

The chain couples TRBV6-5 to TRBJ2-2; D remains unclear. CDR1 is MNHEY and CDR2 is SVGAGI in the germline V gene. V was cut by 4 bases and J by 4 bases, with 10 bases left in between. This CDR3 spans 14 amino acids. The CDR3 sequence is CASSSEQITGELFF. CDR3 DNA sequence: TGTGCCAGCAGTTCTGAACAGATCACCGGGGAGCTGTTTTTT.